Given below is one TCR beta chain in context. Its target antigen remains unknown. No quality values exist for individual bases; no much larger clone is one base distant. The data were obtained in a study of lymphopenia after photon versus proton radiotherapy (dated by TCRdb to the late 2010s). With regard to the full study: The study compared the immunological effects of photon versus proton radiation therapy in patients with gastrointestinal tumors who developed high-grade lymphopenia. The cohort included approximately 22 patients with gastrointestinal tumors who developed lymphopenia after receiving either photon or proton therapy. The goal of the study was to describe how the two radiation modalities differ in their effects on the immune system.

V has 8 bases trimmed and J has 6 bases trimmed; junction bases matching no gene number 12. From the cysteine through the phenylalanine, the CDR3 covers 16 amino acids. Only the CDR3 DNA stays, 48 bases, in frame from base 1. The germline V gene specifies SNHLY as CDR1 and FYNNEI as CDR2. Receptor libraries were prepared by the immunoSEQ multiplex PCR assay. T cell repertoires were profiled by deep sequencing of rearranged TCR beta loci, alongside multiparametric flow cytometry. TCRdb's version of the immuneACCESS table is confined to in-frame rearrangements and falls short of the full clone set. An unresolved V gene accounts for under half of the shortfall where checked; the remainder is of unknown origin. Present in this sample are roughly 45,000 clones, over 75% of which were seen just once. The leading ten clones occupy around 2.2% of the sample. Study-wide conclusions, independent of this receptor: Proton-treated patients stayed relatively stable during treatment, while photon-treated patients lost naive T cells and TCR diversity and gained effector/memory populations. After the lymphocyte count nadir, photon-treated repertoires showed oligoclonal expansion, especially of CD8+ Temra cells, which drove the drop in diversity. Across the cohort, among patients who died, a greater drop in TCR diversity after the nadir was inversely correlated with overall survival time. The survival association was assessed only in patients who died, and better survival with proton therapy was presented by the authors as a possibility rather than a demonstrated result.

The sequence came from a middle-aged man with gastric cancer. The sequencing used peripheral blood, collected from a patient treated with photon-based radiotherapy. This sequence uses TRBV2 and TRBJ2-1, with TRBD1 identical over 11 junction bases. The nucleotide sequence is given as TGTGCCAGCCCCCGTCCTGGGACAGGGGGATTCAATGAGCAGTTCTTC. Its amino acids are CASPRPGTGGFNEQFF.